This T cell receptor beta chain appears in the sequencing data of a study of cytomegalovirus exposure and HLA in healthy donors (dated by TCRdb to 2016 to 2017). Study-wide context: According to an earlier analysis of around 600 of the donors, 150 million to 200 million T cells yielded roughly 110 million unique TCR beta sequences and approximately 300 Gb of sequence data. Approximately 300 gigabases of sequencing data and roughly 80 million unique TCR sequences made up an early release that covered 500 to 700 HLA-typed donors. Of the 350 to 400 genotyped donors, about 80% fell in the genetic ancestry cluster associated with self-reported Caucasian donors. The study was designed to test whether signatures of past pathogen exposure could be identified by cataloging public T cell receptors. Using immunosequencing, the study profiled T cell repertoires from about 610 subjects and related those repertoires to cytomegalovirus serostatus. Along with the roughly 700-subject first cohort, a separate validation cohort of some 130 different subjects was used. The study combined high-throughput TCR immunosequencing, statistical association of individual TCRs with disease status, and machine learning to predict cytomegalovirus infection status. A later analysis re-analyzed previously published TCR beta repertoires from several hundred donors and added high-resolution HLA genotyping to study TCR occurrence patterns. The later analysis used no new phenotypic data to find candidate immune exposures, relying instead on TCR beta sequences and their occurrence across donors. An earlier analysis of 500 to 750 of the donors applied high-throughput TCR beta sequencing to assess whether each TCR beta V gene segment acted as functional or pseudogenic. Donor age, sex, ethnicity and CMV serostatus were collected together with the repertoire data. Genome-wide SNP genotypes for about 55% of the roughly 670 donors were used in a later genetic analysis, which treated that subset as a discovery cohort. All discovery cohort repertoires had been generated on a single sequencing platform. HLA typing covered class I and class II loci at four-digit resolution. The number of typed donors differed by locus: about 620-640 for A, B, C, DRB1 and DQB1; approximately 530 for DQA1; some 610 for DPA1; and around 490 for DPB1. Four to six DR-DQ haplotypes were handled as single units for association and clustering, since linkage in the cohort was strong. Among about 410 genotyped donors of the cohort, an average of approximately 200,000 unique TCR beta nucleotide sequences was sequenced per donor, of which approximately 19% were non-productive.

Here V drops 3 bases and J drops 9 bases, and the junction holds 8 bases not matched to any gene. From the germline V gene (reference sequence), CDR1 is GTSNPN and CDR2 is SVGIG. Its CDR3 holds 14 amino acids, cysteine through phenylalanine. Only the CDR3 part of the read is kept: 42 bases, read in frame from the first base. Comment on this clone: The antigen it recognizes is unknown. Nothing much larger sits one base from this clone, and base qualities are not available.

Library construction relied on the immunoSEQ multiplex PCR assay. For the multiplex PCR, a mixture combining 60 forward primers for TCR Vbeta segments and 13 reverse primers for TCR Jbeta segments was used. Amplification of the CDR3 region of rearranged TCR beta genes was performed with a multiplex PCR assay on genomic DNA. The Illumina HiSeq System was used to sequence the amplified TCR beta libraries as 87-base-pair reads. On the authors' methods: A later analysis counted approximately 74 million unique TCR beta chains across the 670 or so repertoires, and roughly 10 million of these chains were shared by at least two donors. Raw reads were error-corrected and collapsed into unique sequences by a nearest-neighbor algorithm in which closely related sequences were merged to remove PCR and sequencing errors. Alignment of CDR3 sequences to IMGT reference sequences was used to assign V, D and J gene segments. For a sequence to be retained, a match of at least six nucleotides was required to both a V gene segment and a J gene segment. Rearrangements were classified as productive when the CDR3 lacked stop codons and remained in frame with V and J, and all other rearrangements were classified as non-productive. Following IMGT convention, CDR3 was defined as the stretch from the second conserved V-encoded cysteine up to the conserved J-encoded phenylalanine. Sequences without an unambiguous match to a single V gene segment were excluded from the earlier analysis of about 600 of the donors. An earlier analysis of a few hundred of the donors called V segments functional above 56.7% productive rearrangements and segregating when the between-donor standard deviation exceeded 5%. A statistical classification framework was developed to diagnose cytomegalovirus status using the catalog of TCR beta chain sequences. A later analysis assigned V and J genes by comparing TCR nucleotide sequences with IMGT/GENE-DB human TR gene sequences. Using the TCRdist pipeline, a later analysis assigned CDR3 sequences along with most-parsimonious VDJ recombination scenarios. In a later analysis, every TCR beta chain was defined by the combination of its CDR3 amino acid sequence and its V-gene family, and reads without a unique V-gene family were dropped. As a way to deal with suspected cross-contamination and a sequencing artifact, a later analysis dropped hundreds of nucleotide sequences that were highly shared and had low generation probability. In a later analysis, a clonal expansion index was calculated for each public chain from normalized within-repertoire ranks of inferred template counts. In a later analysis, generation probabilities were computed with a VDJ recombination model fitted to out-of-frame rearrangements, and the resulting probabilities were checked against IGoR. Hypergeometric tests were used in a later analysis to score TCR-TCR, TCR-HLA and TCR-CMV co-occurrence, with a repertoire-size bias correction applied to the TCR pairs. In a later analysis, false discovery rates were estimated by permuting HLA or CMV assignments 20 times. In a later analysis, co-occurring TCRs were grouped using DBSCAN, and TCRdist sequence similarity was added for clustering within HLA-allele-positive subsets. Co-occurrence clustering excluded repertoires with fewer than 30,000 or more than 120,000 public chains, plus five with anomalous nucleotide sharing. TCRdb's version of the immuneACCESS table is confined to in-frame rearrangements and falls short of the full clone set. An unresolved V gene accounts for under half of the shortfall where checked; the remainder is of unknown origin. D and trimming come from the DNA, and the V and J calls and clone size come from that table. The sample records around 130,000 clones, more than 80% of which are singletons. The ten biggest clones cover approximately 6.4% of the sample.

Here is what the overall study found, with its caveats: At a false discovery rate of 0.05, a later analysis linked about 16,000 TCR beta sequences to specific HLA alleles. Linkage disequilibrium might explain the correlated functional status among segregating V segments, but an unknown experimental factor could not be ruled out. The presence/absence analyses assumed that sequencing depth was roughly uniform across donors, and that assumption may not be true. Immune exposure information for the cohort was limited to CMV serostatus. According to a later analysis, most CMV-associated TCR beta chains appeared to be HLA-restricted, and the HLA associations seemed to be driven largely by CMV exposure. In both the original and validation cohorts, the classifier was reported to diagnose cytomegalovirus status with high specificity and sensitivity. A few of the identified cytomegalovirus-associated TCR beta chains were confirmed in vitro to be specific for cytomegalovirus antigens. It was suggested by the authors that the approach could potentially be generalized to other disease states and immunological phenotypes. In a later analysis, HLA-associated TCR beta chains showed more clonal expansion and lower generation probabilities than non-associated chains that were equally common. A further reported finding was that TCR beta sequences accurately predicted the HLA-A and HLA-B alleles for most subjects in the first cohort. A later genetic analysis associated a missense DCLRE1C variant with V-gene and J-gene trimming of TCR beta chains, and an independent cohort replicated the association. A total of 150 or so TCR beta chains were listed by the study as associated with cytomegalovirus. This cohort had only TCR beta chains sequenced, and the lack of alpha or paired-chain data limited which features could be detected. Broadly in line with IMGT annotations, most TCR beta V segments showed up in productive rearrangements about 90% or about 30% of the time in an earlier analysis of under 700 of the donors. The earlier analysis of about 600 of the donors excluded 15 to 20 rarely observed V segments, including chromosome 9 orphons, because counts were too low. Because HLA typing was missing for some donors at each locus, association tests included only the typed subset. A later genetic analysis reported fewer N-insertions in productive TCRs among donors in an Asian-associated ancestry cluster than the roughly 640-donor mean. A cluster of highly shared sequence variants was judged likely to represent a technical artifact of the sequencing pipeline. The 87-base-pair reads could not distinguish some IMGT-functional V segments, including TRBV6-2 and TRBV6-3, so those segments were excluded. Several of the top co-occurrence clusters appeared to be linked to parvovirus B19, influenza, CMV and Epstein-Barr virus, according to a later analysis. In a later analysis, TCR association rates were found to vary across HLA loci, with the most associated TCRs seen for DRB1 alleles and the fewest for HLA-C alleles. Most TCR sequences were seen in very few donors, while some public TCRs were found in many individuals. When HLA alleles, especially DR and DQ, strongly co-occurred, TCR associations were difficult to assign to individual alleles.

The cohort consisted of 666 healthy bone marrow donors. At the time of sampling, all cohort members were nominally healthy, though unrecorded immune exposures were likely present. The donor tested CMV seropositive, placing the donor among the 289 seropositive members of the cohort. A peripheral blood sample was provided by each donor, and peripheral blood mononuclear cells were used for TCR beta sequencing. Genomic DNA extraction from the blood cell samples was performed with the Qiagen DNeasy Blood Extraction Kit. This TCR was recovered from a woman aged 30 to 39 in good health and CMV-seropositive. Input material: PBMCs. The rearrangement combines TRBV30 with TRBJ1-6, with TRBD1 matching 7 junction bases. The bases are TGTGCCTGGAGACGACAGGGAAATTCTTCACCCCTCCACTTT. This codes for CAWRRQGNSSPLHF. Full variable domain (CDR3 extended with the reference TRBV30 and TRBJ1-6 proteins): SQTIHQWPATLVQPVGSPLSLECTVEGTSNPNLYWYRQAAGRGLQLLFYSVGIGQISSEVPQNLSASRPQDRQFILSSKKLLLSDSGFYLCAWRRQGNSSPLHFGNGTRLTVT.